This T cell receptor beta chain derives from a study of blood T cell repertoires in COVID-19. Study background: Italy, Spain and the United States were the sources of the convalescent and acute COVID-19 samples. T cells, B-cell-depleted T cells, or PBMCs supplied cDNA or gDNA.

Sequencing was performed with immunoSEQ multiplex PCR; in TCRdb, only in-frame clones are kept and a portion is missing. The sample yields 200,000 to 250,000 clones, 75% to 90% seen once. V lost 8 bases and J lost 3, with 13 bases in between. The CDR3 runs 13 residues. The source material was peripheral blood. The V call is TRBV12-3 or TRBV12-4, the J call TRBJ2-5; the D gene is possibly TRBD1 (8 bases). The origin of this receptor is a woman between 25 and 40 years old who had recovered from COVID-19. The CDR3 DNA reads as TGTGCCAGCCTACAGGGGGGGGAAGAGACCCAGTACTTC. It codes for CASLQGGEETQYF.